This paragraph covers one T cell receptor beta chain sequence. Its specificity is unknown. The sample comes from a study of radiotherapy plus CTLA-4 blockade in lung cancer. At the level of the study: 15% to 20% of enrolled patients responded objectively, and approximately 30% had disease control.

Sequenced by immunoSEQ multiplex PCR; TCRdb stores in-frame clones only, minus some. Among roughly 30,000 clones, 75% to 85% were seen once, and the ten largest hold more than 20%. Germline trimming cut 4 bases from V and 5 bases from J; bases unmatched to any gene: 6. CDR3 length: 14 amino acids. The V gene's germline CDR1 is SGHTA and CDR2 FQGNSA. Focal radiation plus CTLA-4 blockade with ipilimumab was administered to patients who had chemo-refractory metastatic non-small-cell lung cancer. Study results and caveats: According to reports, early shifts in blood T cell clones, alongside interferon-beta, forecast response most accurately. After radiotherapy and ipilimumab, tumor-derived clones expanded in peripheral blood.

The starting material was peripheral blood, obtained from a patient treated with radiotherapy plus ipilimumab. The sequence was obtained from a human donor with non-small cell lung cancer that progressed on radiotherapy plus ipilimumab. The chain joins TRBV7-2 to TRBJ2-3; 7 bases fit TRBD2. The CDR3 nucleotides read TGTGCCAGCAGCTCCATAGGACTAGAAGATACGCAGTATTTT. Amino acid sequence: CASSSIGLEDTQYF.